These 8 T cell receptor beta chains came from one sample sequenced in a study of identical twins. Via MiXCR, TCRdb re-called the 5' RACE reads, giving one row per CDR3 protein. The data show hundreds of thousands of distinct CDR3 sequences, less than 10% seen once. The sample also formed part of further work on yellow fever vaccine responses in identical twins.

Sequenced sample: PBMCs. The receptors shown here come from a woman between 18 and 29 years old in good health.

There are many counts of this clonotype. This sequence joins TRBV7-2 and TRBJ2-7, with a tentative D call TRBD2 (7 bases). Trimming pared 4 bases from V and 5 bases from J, leaving 18 bases between. Germline assignment: CDR1 SGHTA and CDR2 FQGNSA. The CDR3 extends over 15 amino acids. The CDR3 coding sequence is TGTGCCAGCAGCTCAAGTAGGGGGGGGCGTAACGAGCAGTACTTC. Residues: CASSSSRGGRNEQYF.

This chain links TRBV20-1 with TRBJ1-2; unclear D gene. The germline gives CDR1 DFQATT, CDR2 SNEGSKA (reference sequence). The V gene lost 2 bases and the J gene lost 0 bases, with 7 bases spanning the gap. This CDR3 contains 13 residues. The CDR3 is CSARLPTNYGYTF. CDR3 in DNA: TGCAGTGCTAGATTGCCCACTAACTATGGCTACACCTTC.

The V call is TRBV4-2, the J call TRBJ2-7, with a tentative D call TRBD1 (6 bases). Looked up from germline, CDR1 is LGHNA and CDR2 is YNFKEQ. V shed 4 bases and J shed 4 bases, with 20 bases lying between them. CDR3 size: 16 residues. CDR3 amino acids: CASSRTQGIEGYEQYF. The CDR3 DNA reads TGTGCCAGCAGCCGGACGCAGGGGATCGAGGGATACGAGCAGTACTTC.

This clonotype has more than one count but fewer than ten. The chain couples TRBV27 to TRBJ2-1; unclear D gene. The length of the CDR3 is 12 residues. Trimming pared 6 bases from V and 8 bases from J, leaving 11 bases between. CDR1 is MNHEY and CDR2 is SMNVEV in the germline V gene (reference sequence). The CDR3, as DNA: TGTGCCAGCAGCCCTCCGACTGATGAGCAGTTCTTC. It translates to CASSPPTDEQFF.

The chain combines TRBV27 with TRBJ1-6, with 8 positions matching TRBD1. Unmatched junction bases numbered 3, after V lost 4 bases and J lost 7 bases. Germline V lookup: CDR1 MNHEY, CDR2 SMNVEV (reference sequence). The CDR3 contains 14 residues. The DNA for the CDR3 is TGTGCCAGCAGTTGGCGGACAGGGAATTCACCCCTCCACTTT. It encodes CASSWRTGNSPLHF.

This clonotype was detected only a few times. V gene TRBV12-3 or TRBV12-4 combines with J gene TRBJ1-2; D perhaps matches TRBD1 (5 bases). V was clipped by 0 bases and J by 5 bases, with 19 bases between them. The CDR3 is made up of 17 amino acids. CDR3 sequence: CASSLASGQGLGYGYTF. The CDR3 bases are TGTGCCAGCAGTTTAGCGAGTGGGCAGGGCCTGGGGTATGGCTACACCTTC.

This clonotype was seen repeatedly, ten times or more. The chain carries TRBV4-2 and TRBJ1-2; D might be TRBD1 (5 bases). The V end was cut by 1 base, the J end by 0 bases, with 15 bases between. The CDR3 spans 17 residues. The germline V gene encodes CDR1 LGHNA and CDR2 YNFKEQ. The CDR3 coding sequence is TGTGCCAGCAGCCAAGGGGGCGGATCAAAGACTAACTATGGCTACACCTTC. Translation: CASSQGGGSKTNYGYTF.

This clonotype was detected a few times. The CDR3 is CASSGVAGAWQFF. CDR3 coding DNA: TGTGCCAGCAGTGGGGTTGCGGGGGCTTGGCAGTTCTTC. V gene TRBV6-4 combines with J gene TRBJ2-1, with a tentative D call TRBD2 (7 bases). The CDR3 loop spans 13 amino acids. Trimming took off 4 bases at V and 12 bases at J, with 16 bases between the two ends. Looked up from germline, CDR1 is MRHNA and CDR2 is SNTAGT.